The rows below give T cell receptor beta chains drawn from one sample of a study of cytomegalovirus exposure and HLA in healthy donors. Using immunoSEQ multiplex PCR, the repertoire was profiled, and TCRdb retains in-frame clones only, with some absent. The repertoire holds over 150,000 clones, with more than 80% as singletons. The specimen sequenced was PBMCs. The receptors here all came from a woman aged 18-35 years in good health and CMV-seropositive. The CDR3 runs from the conserved cysteine through the conserved F or W. The D gene is left open where the match is weak. Only some rows state a clone size, as once, few, many or a class for expanded clones.

clone_size	v_call	d_call	j_call	cdr3_aa	cdr3_nt
.	TRBV5-1	.	TRBJ1-1	CASSLAGRMNTEAFF	TGCGCCAGCAGCTTGGCAGGCCGCATGAACACTGAAGCTTTCTTT
once	TRBV5-6	.	TRBJ2-7	CASSFGGGHEQYF	TGTGCCAGCAGCTTTGGAGGGGGCCACGAGCAGTACTTC
.	TRBV19	TRBD1	TRBJ2-5	CASSTTPGGSSETQYF	TGTGCCAGTAGTACGACACCAGGGGGTTCCTCTGAGACCCAGTACTTC
.	TRBV6-5	TRBD1	TRBJ1-6	CASRTGANSPLHF	TGTGCCAGCAGGACAGGGGCTAATTCACCCCTCCACTTT
.	TRBV27	.	TRBJ2-7	CASSFGGRQYF	TGTGCCAGCAGTTTTGGTGGCAGGCAATACTTC
.	TRBV28	TRBD1	TRBJ2-2	CASSLHGGTGLNTGELFF	TGTGCCAGCAGTTTGCACGGGGGGACAGGGCTTAACACCGGGGAGCTGTTTTTT
.	TRBV20-1	.	TRBJ2-7	CSATGFEQYF	TGCAGTGCTACAGGGTTCGAGCAGTACTTC
.	TRBV6-1	TRBD1	TRBJ1-2	CASRLQGVSVYGYTF	TGTGCCAGCAGATTACAGGGGGTGTCTGTCTATGGCTACACCTTC
.	TRBV2	.	TRBJ2-5	CASEGLGAGETQYF	TGTGCCAGCGAGGGGTTGGGGGCCGGGGAGACCCAGTACTTC
.	TRBV11-3	.	TRBJ2-5	CASSLNRVETQYF	TGTGCCAGCAGCTTAAACCGGGTCGAGACCCAGTACTTC
.	TRBV11-2	TRBD2	TRBJ2-7	CASTPAGLAGDYEQYF	TGTGCCAGCACCCCAGCGGGACTAGCGGGGGACTACGAGCAGTACTTC
.	TRBV5-4	TRBD1	TRBJ1-4	CASSLQGANEKLFF	TGTGCCAGCAGCTTGCAGGGGGCGAATGAAAAACTGTTTTTT
.	TRBV6-6	TRBD1	TRBJ1-5	CASSHWTGGNQPQHF	TGTGCCAGCAGTCATTGGACAGGGGGCAATCAGCCCCAGCATTTT
.	TRBV7-6	.	TRBJ2-7	CASSFGGQNYEQYF	TGTGCCAGCAGCTTCGGGGGGCAAAACTACGAGCAGTACTTC
.	TRBV2	.	TRBJ2-7	CASSDGGSSYEQYF	TGTGCCAGCAGTGATGGAGGTTCCTCCTACGAGCAGTACTTC
.	TRBV7-9	.	TRBJ2-2	CASSLVGGTGELFF	TGTGCCAGCAGCTTAGTCGGGGGCACCGGGGAGCTGTTTTTT
.	TRBV9	TRBD2	TRBJ2-7	CASSVASGGPSYEQYF	TGTGCCAGCAGCGTAGCTAGCGGGGGACCCTCCTACGAGCAGTACTTC
.	TRBV10-3	TRBD2	TRBJ2-7	CAISDGRNGEQYF	TGTGCCATCAGTGACGGGAGGAACGGCGAGCAGTACTTC
.	TRBV9	.	TRBJ2-3	CASSVGGLTDTQYF	TGTGCCAGCAGCGTAGGCGGGCTCACAGATACGCAGTATTTT
.	TRBV7-9	.	TRBJ1-5	CASSSSQTALNQPQHF	TGTGCCAGCAGCTCATCGCAGACAGCCCTCAATCAGCCCCAGCATTTT
.	TRBV20-1	.	TRBJ1-5	CSAKGVQPQHF	TGCAGTGCCAAAGGGGTTCAGCCCCAGCATTTT
.	TRBV5-1	TRBD1	TRBJ2-7	CASSLFSGGQSYEQYF	TGCGCCAGCAGCTTATTCTCAGGGGGCCAATCCTACGAGCAGTACTTC
.	TRBV6-5	TRBD1	TRBJ2-3	CASSTGTGADTQYF	TGTGCCAGCAGTACCGGGACAGGGGCAGATACGCAGTATTTT
.	TRBV7-2	TRBD2	TRBJ2-3	CASSLERGGRDTQYF	TGTGCCAGCAGCTTAGAGCGGGGGGGGAGGGATACGCAGTATTTT
.	TRBV19	TRBD2	TRBJ2-7	CASSSPARAGAPYEQYF	TGTGCCAGTAGTTCTCCCGCTAGAGCGGGAGCCCCCTACGAGCAGTACTTC
.	TRBV25-1	TRBD1	TRBJ2-1	CASCPGQGIYEQFF	TGTGCCAGCTGTCCGGGACAGGGGATTTATGAGCAGTTCTTC
.	TRBV14	.	TRBJ2-7	CASSRGGLSYEQYF	TGTGCCAGCAGCCGCGGAGGGTTAAGCTACGAGCAGTACTTC
.	TRBV5-1	.	TRBJ2-2	CASSRRRGNTGELFF	TGCGCCAGCAGCCGTCGCAGGGGGAACACCGGGGAGCTGTTTTTT
.	TRBV2	TRBD2	TRBJ2-3	CASSELAGGADTQYF	TGTGCCAGCAGTGAACTAGCGGGGGGAGCAGATACGCAGTATTTT
.	TRBV29-1	TRBD1	TRBJ1-2	CSVIIRQGGWHGYTF	TGCAGCGTTATTATCCGACAGGGCGGTTGGCATGGCTACACCTTC
.	TRBV7-8	TRBD1	TRBJ2-1	CASSLEDRDEQFF	TGTGCCAGCAGCCTCGAGGACAGGGATGAGCAGTTCTTC
.	TRBV11-2	.	TRBJ1-2	CASSRTQGYTF	TGTGCCAGCAGCCGCACACAGGGCTACACCTTC
.	TRBV7-8	TRBD2	TRBJ2-7	CASSLDAGVYEQYF	TGTGCCAGCAGCTTAGACGCGGGAGTGTACGAGCAGTACTTC
.	TRBV27	.	TRBJ2-1	CASRAGVEQFF	TGTGCCAGCAGAGCAGGGGTTGAGCAGTTCTTC
.	TRBV10-2	.	TRBJ2-1	CASSEMGAEQFF	TGCGCCAGCAGTGAGATGGGGGCTGAGCAGTTCTTC
.	TRBV7-2	.	TRBJ2-1	CASSLGARGAPDEQFF	TGTGCCAGCAGCTTAGGGGCCAGGGGCGCTCCAGATGAGCAGTTCTTC
few	TRBV18	.	TRBJ2-7	CASSPPVAPEQYF	TGTGCCAGCTCACCACCGGTAGCCCCGGAGCAGTACTTC
.	TRBV6-5	TRBD2	TRBJ2-7	CASSRASGNYEQYF	TGTGCCAGCAGTAGGGCTAGCGGGAACTACGAGCAGTACTTC
.	TRBV6-5	.	TRBJ1-2	CASSYSQGRYYGYTF	TGTGCCAGCAGTTACTCACAGGGAAGATACTATGGCTACACCTTC
.	TRBV7-9	.	TRBJ2-7	CASSVRDSHSYEQYF	TGTGCCAGCAGCGTACGCGACAGCCATTCCTACGAGCAGTACTTC
.	TRBV27	.	TRBJ1-1	CASSLSDRRTEAFF	TGTGCCAGCAGTTTATCCGACAGGCGCACTGAAGCTTTCTTT
.	TRBV15	.	TRBJ2-7	CATSRFGAYEQYF	TGTGCCACCAGCAGATTCGGGGCCTACGAGCAGTACTTC
.	TRBV6-1	.	TRBJ2-5	CASSNAETQYF	TGTGCCAGCAGTAATGCGGAGACCCAGTACTTC
once	TRBV6-1	.	TRBJ2-7	CASSESGRADYEQYF	TGTGCCAGCAGTGAGTCTGGCAGGGCTGACTACGAGCAGTACTTC
.	TRBV28	TRBD1	TRBJ1-5	CASNRGGGGNQPQHF	TGTGCCAGCAATCGAGGGGGCGGGGGCAATCAGCCCCAGCATTTT
.	TRBV5-4	.	TRBJ2-7	CASSLRPGGYSYEQYF	TGTGCCAGCAGCTTGAGACCGGGGGGCTACTCCTACGAGCAGTACTTC
.	TRBV28	TRBD1	TRBJ1-2	CASSPNGGTGRGYTF	TGTGCCAGCAGTCCCAACGGCGGGACAGGGAGAGGCTACACCTTC
.	TRBV16	TRBD1	TRBJ1-5	CASSQSGTGGNQPQHF	TGTGCCAGCAGCCAATCCGGGACAGGGGGCAATCAGCCCCAGCATTTT